These 22 T cell receptor beta chains were all obtained from the same sample, sequenced in a study of graft-versus-host responses after intestinal transplantation. Libraries were prepared by immunoSEQ multiplex PCR; TCRdb keeps only in-frame clonotypes and omits some of them. The sample includes about 97,000 clones, 75% to 95% of them seen just once. The antigens for these receptors are not known. The sequences come from unstimulated CD4+ T cells sorted from spleen or lymph node cells, collected before transplant. The receptor source for this set is a human donor who was the organ donor for an intestinal transplant.

V gene TRBV4-1 combines with J gene TRBJ1-2, with a tentative D call TRBD1 (6 bases). CDR1 MGHRA and CDR2 YSYEKL come from the germline V gene. This CDR3 comprises 17 residues. V dropped 4 bases and J dropped 5 bases, with 23 bases sitting between them. The CDR3 nucleotides are TGCGCCAGCAGCCCAGAATCTGCAGGGGCGTTTAGTTATGGCTACACCTTC. This gives the protein CASSPESAGAFSYGYTF.

The chain employs TRBV4-2 and TRBJ1-2, with 8 bases lining up with TRBD1. Germline V gene lookup returns CDR1 LGHNA and CDR2 YNFKEQ. The CDR3 length is 14 residues. Trimming removed 5 bases from V and 7 bases from J; junction bases left unmatched: 9. This CDR3 reads CASSNPTGVAGYTF. CDR3 coding DNA: TGTGCCAGCAGCAACCCGACAGGGGTTGCTGGCTACACCTTC.

This chain uses TRBV4-3 with TRBJ2-7; perhaps TRBD2 as D (6 bases). CDR1 is LGHNA and CDR2 is YSLEER in the germline V gene. The length of the CDR3 is 14 residues. Trimming pared 1 base from V and 4 bases from J, leaving 11 bases between. The chain's CDR3 is CASSQGRGRYEQYF. The CDR3 nucleotides read TGCGCCAGCAGCCAAGGGCGGGGACGGTACGAGCAGTACTTC.

This clone was detected only a few times. The genes are TRBV4-1 and TRBJ2-4, with D uncertain. Germline assignment: CDR1 MGHRA and CDR2 YSYEKL. The CDR3 spans 16 residues. Trimming took 3 bases from V and 0 from J, leaving 12 bases between them. The CDR3 here is CASSHPAPVAKNIQYF. CDR3 nucleotides: TGCGCCAGCAGCCACCCTGCACCGGTAGCCAAAAACATTCAGTACTTC.

Here the CDR3 reads CASKGQSNTEAFF. DNA for the CDR3: TGTGCCAGCAAGGGACAATCGAACACTGAAGCTTTCTTT. The genes are TRBV6-5 and TRBJ1-1, with D perhaps TRBD1 (6 bases). In germline, CDR1 is MNHEY, CDR2 SVGAGI. This CDR3 has 13 amino acids. V lost 7 bases and J 1 base, leaving 10 bases between the germline ends.

The J gene is TRBJ1-2, the V gene TRBV2; 8 bases are a match to TRBD1. The CDR3 has 13 residues. Germline-derived CDR1 and CDR2 are SNHLY and FYNNEI. V shed 5 bases, J shed 2 bases, and the junction held 1 base outside the gene matches. The CDR3 here is CASSRDRNYGYTF. Written as DNA, the CDR3 is TGTGCCAGCAGTAGGGACAGGAACTATGGCTACACCTTC. Supplemented by reference TRBV2 and TRBJ1-2, the full variable domain reads EPEVTQTPSHQVTQMGQEVILRCVPISNHLYFYWYRQILGQKVEFLVSFYNNEISEKSEIFDDQFSVERPDGSNFTLKIRSTKLEDSAMYFCASSRDRNYGYTFGSGTRLTVV.

The chain is built from TRBV7-9 and TRBJ2-5; D possibly corresponds to TRBD2 (6 bases). The CDR3 consists of 15 residues. CDR1 and CDR2 from the germline V gene are SEHNR and FQNEAQ (reference sequence). V lost 4 bases to trimming and J lost 5 bases, with 17 bases between them. Here the CDR3 reads CASSSRREEGETQYF. CDR3 in DNA: TGTGCCAGCAGCTCCAGACGTGAGGAGGGCGAGACCCAGTACTTC.

This clone has only one observation. The chain couples TRBV5-1 to TRBJ2-5; TRBD2 aligns across 10 bases. The CDR3 length is 16 residues. Trimming took 0 bases from V and 4 from J; bases not matched to a gene: 6. Germline CDR1 and CDR2: SGHRS and YFSETQ. CDR3 sequence (DNA): TGCGCCAGCAGCTTGGTACCGGCTAGCGGGGGAGAGACCCAGTACTTC. This encodes CASSLVPASGGETQYF.

The J gene is TRBJ1-4, the V gene TRBV7-9, with D unclear. CDR3 size: 17 residues. V lost 4 bases and J lost 0, with 15 bases in between. The germline gives CDR1 SEHNR, CDR2 FQNEAQ (reference sequence). The DNA for the CDR3 is TGTGCCAGCAGCTGGAGGGCCGATCCTGCAACTAATGAAAAACTGTTTTTT. This translates into CASSWRADPATNEKLFF.

This chain uses TRBV7-9 with TRBJ1-1, with 9 nucleotides matching TRBD1. Germline trimming cut 3 bases from V and 4 bases from J; bases unmatched to any gene: 0. Germline V gene sequence: CDR1 SEHNR, CDR2 FQNEAQ (reference sequence). The CDR3 is made up of 13 amino acids. The CDR3 region is CASSLTGGTEAFF. The CDR3 DNA is TGTGCCAGCAGCTTGACAGGGGGCACTGAAGCTTTCTTT.

The V call is TRBV28, the J call TRBJ1-5, with TRBD1 matching 8 bases. Trimming cost V 6 bases and J 3 bases; bases outside gene matches: 13. From germline, CDR1 is MDHEN and CDR2 SYDVKM. This CDR3 comprises 17 residues. CDR3 region: CASRGAKGTGYNQPQHF. Written as DNA, the CDR3 is TGTGCCAGCAGAGGGGCCAAAGGGACAGGTTACAATCAGCCCCAGCATTTT.

This clone was recorded once. The genes are TRBV5-5 and TRBJ1-5; D is unresolved. The V and J ends lost 0 bases and 7 bases respectively, with 8 bases between them. CDR1 is SGHKS, CDR2 YYEKEE, per germline (reference sequence). The CDR3 totals 13 residues. Written as DNA, the CDR3 is TGTGCCAGCAGCTTGGCCGCCGGGCAGCCCCAGCATTTT. The encoded protein is CASSLAAGQPQHF.

This chain connects TRBV7-3 to TRBJ2-2; 11 nucleotides line up with TRBD1. V trimming: 4 bases; J trimming: 6 bases; junction bases outside the gene matches: 4. Germline CDR1 and CDR2: SGHTA and FQGTGA. This CDR3 is built from 15 residues. This CDR3 is CASSWDRGSAGELFF. In DNA form, the CDR3 reads TGTGCCAGCAGCTGGGACAGGGGGTCCGCCGGGGAGCTGTTTTTT.

The V gene is TRBV9, the J gene TRBJ2-3; TRBD2 might be the D (5 bases). The CDR3 runs to 13 residues. Per the germline V gene, CDR1 is SGDLS and CDR2 is YYNGEE. V lost 0 bases and J lost 8, with 10 bases in between. CDR3 amino acids: CASSVASGSTQYF. The CDR3 region has the DNA TGTGCCAGCAGCGTAGCTTCGGGGAGTACGCAGTATTTT.

V is TRBV28 and J is TRBJ2-5; 10 bases align to TRBD1. CDR3 length: 15 amino acids. CDR1 and CDR2 from the germline V gene are MDHEN and SYDVKM. V shed 6 bases and J 3 bases; nucleotides not matched to a gene: 7. The CDR3 nucleotides read TGTGCCAGCAGGGGGACAGGGGCGGGGGAAGAGACCCAGTACTTC. Translating gives CASRGTGAGEETQYF.

V usage is TRBV5-5 and J usage is TRBJ1-5; maybe TRBD1 (6 bases). This CDR3 spans 14 amino acids. Trimming removed 4 bases at V and 3 bases at J, with 11 bases between. Per germline, CDR1 SGHKS and CDR2 YYEKEE (reference sequence). CDR3 sequence (DNA): TGTGCCAGCAGCCCGGGGGGCCCCAATCAGCCCCAGCATTTT. This encodes CASSPGGPNQPQHF.

The gene calls are TRBV11-2 and TRBJ1-4; TRBD1 matches at 7 bases. The CDR3 consists of 15 residues. V lost 4 bases and J lost 4; bases outside the gene matches: 6. Germline V gene data show CDR1 as SGHAT and CDR2 as FQNNGV. The chain's CDR3 is CASSSTGVVNEKLFF. CDR3 DNA sequence: TGTGCCAGCAGCTCCACAGGGGTGGTTAATGAAAAACTGTTTTTT. Filled out from reference TRBV11-2 and TRBJ1-4, the complete variable domain reads EAGVAQSPRYKIIEKRQSVAFWCNPISGHATLYWYQQILGQGPKLLIQFQNNGVVDDSQLPKDRFSAERLKGVDSTLKIQPAKLEDSAVYLCASSSTGVVNEKLFFGSGTQLSVL.

V gene TRBV10-2 combines with J gene TRBJ1-1, with a tentative D call TRBD1 (5 bases). V shed 4 bases and J shed 0 bases, with 12 bases lying between them. Germline V gene sequence: CDR1 WSHSY, CDR2 SAAADI. The CDR3 totals 15 residues. CDR3 bases: TGCGCCAGCAGTGTAACCAGGGCTATGAACACTGAAGCTTTCTTT. Amino acid sequence: CASSVTRAMNTEAFF.

The V and J genes are TRBV7-2 and TRBJ2-3; possibly TRBD2 for D (7 bases). CDR1 is SGHTA and CDR2 is FQGNSA in the germline V gene. CDR3 size: 15 residues. Trimming stripped 3 bases from V and 1 base from J, with 11 bases between. CDR3 bases: TGTGCCAGCAGCTTGGACGGGGGGCGCACAGATACGCAGTATTTT. Protein: CASSLDGGRTDTQYF.

The chain has TRBV4-2 and TRBJ2-7, with D possibly being TRBD2 (5 bases). This CDR3 is 14 amino acids long. Looked up from germline, CDR1 is LGHNA and CDR2 is YNFKEQ. Trimming cost V 0 bases and J 3 bases, with 9 bases left between them. CDR3 coding DNA: TGTGCCAGCAGCCAAGACGCGGGCAGCTACGAGCAGTACTTC. Translated: CASSQDAGSYEQYF.

This clone was observed once. This chain connects TRBV27 to TRBJ2-2, with D possibly TRBD1 on 6 matching bases. The germline V gene encodes CDR1 MNHEY and CDR2 SMNVEV (reference sequence). The V gene lost 4 bases and the J gene lost 2 bases, with 14 bases spanning the gap. The CDR3 contains 16 residues. The CDR3 spells CASSSIRDTNTGELFF. The CDR3 coding sequence is TGTGCCAGCAGTTCTATCCGGGACACAAACACCGGGGAGCTGTTTTTT.

The V and J genes are TRBV5-1 and TRBJ2-7; 8 bases are a match to TRBD1. Germline CDR1 reads SGHRS; CDR2 reads YFSETQ. The CDR3 spans 13 residues. The V and J ends lost 4 bases and 7 bases, in that order; junction bases with no gene match: 7. The CDR3 loop is CASSTLRGQEQYF. CDR3 coding DNA: TGCGCCAGCAGCACACTCAGGGGGCAAGAGCAGTACTTC.